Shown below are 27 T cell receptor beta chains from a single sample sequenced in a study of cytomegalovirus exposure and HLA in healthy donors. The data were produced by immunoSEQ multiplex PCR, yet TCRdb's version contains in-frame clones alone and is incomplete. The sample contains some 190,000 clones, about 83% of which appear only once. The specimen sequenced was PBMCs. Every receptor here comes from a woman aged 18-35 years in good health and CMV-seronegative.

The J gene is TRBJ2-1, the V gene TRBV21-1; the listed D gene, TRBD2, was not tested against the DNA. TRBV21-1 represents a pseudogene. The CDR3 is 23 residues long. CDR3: CASSVYWTRPYSGVGGSYNEQFF. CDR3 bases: TGTGCCAGCAGCGTGTACTGGACTCGCCCCTATTCTGGAGTTGGAGGATCCTACAATGAGCAGTTCTTC.

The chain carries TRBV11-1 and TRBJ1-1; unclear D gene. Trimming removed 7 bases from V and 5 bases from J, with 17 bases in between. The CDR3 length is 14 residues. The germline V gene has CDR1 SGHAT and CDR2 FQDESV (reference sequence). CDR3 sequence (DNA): TGTGCCAGCACGTCCGAATTATCCGGTACTGAAGCTTTCTTT. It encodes CASTSELSGTEAFF.

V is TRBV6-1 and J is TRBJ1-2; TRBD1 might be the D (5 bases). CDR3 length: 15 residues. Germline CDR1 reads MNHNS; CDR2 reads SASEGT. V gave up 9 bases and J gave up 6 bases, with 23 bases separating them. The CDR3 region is CASEGTGAGPHGYTF. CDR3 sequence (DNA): TGTGCCAGTGAGGGGACGGGCGCGGGGCCCCATGGCTACACCTTC.

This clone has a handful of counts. The CDR3 coding sequence is TGTGCCAGCGGCCGTGGGGGGGATCAGACAGATACGCAGTATTTT. Translation: CASGRGGDQTDTQYF. The rearrangement links TRBV28 to TRBJ2-3; 7 nucleotides agree with TRBD2. This CDR3 has 15 amino acids. Germline-derived CDR1 and CDR2 are MDHEN and SYDVKM. Losses at the gene ends were 8 bases for V and 3 bases for J; bases not matched to a gene: 11.

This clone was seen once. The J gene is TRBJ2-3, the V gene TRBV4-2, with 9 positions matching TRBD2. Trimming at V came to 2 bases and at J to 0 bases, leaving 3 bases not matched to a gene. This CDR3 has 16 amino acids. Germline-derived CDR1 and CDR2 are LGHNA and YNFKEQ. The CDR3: CASSQTSGYSTDTQYF. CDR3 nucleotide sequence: TGTGCCAGCAGCCAAACTAGCGGGTACAGCACAGATACGCAGTATTTT.

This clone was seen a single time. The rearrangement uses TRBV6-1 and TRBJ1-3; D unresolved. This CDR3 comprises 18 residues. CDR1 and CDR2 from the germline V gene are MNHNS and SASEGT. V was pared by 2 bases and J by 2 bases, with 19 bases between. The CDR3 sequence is CASSERIPSRRTGNTIYF. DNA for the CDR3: TGTGCCAGCAGTGAAAGGATACCGTCTCGGAGAACTGGAAACACCATATATTTT.

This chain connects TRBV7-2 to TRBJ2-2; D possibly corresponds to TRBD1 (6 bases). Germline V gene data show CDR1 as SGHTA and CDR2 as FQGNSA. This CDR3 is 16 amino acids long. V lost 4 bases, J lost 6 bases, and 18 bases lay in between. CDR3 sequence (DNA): TGTGCCAGCAGCTCACAGGGTGGAGTAGGTTCCGGGGAGCTGTTTTTT. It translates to CASSSQGGVGSGELFF.

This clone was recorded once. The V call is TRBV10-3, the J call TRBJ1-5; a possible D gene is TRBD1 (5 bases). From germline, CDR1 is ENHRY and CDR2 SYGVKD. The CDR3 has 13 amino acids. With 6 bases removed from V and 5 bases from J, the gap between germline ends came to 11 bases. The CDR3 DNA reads TGTGCCATCAGCTCAATGACAGATCAGCCCCAGCATTTT. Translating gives CAISSMTDQPQHF.

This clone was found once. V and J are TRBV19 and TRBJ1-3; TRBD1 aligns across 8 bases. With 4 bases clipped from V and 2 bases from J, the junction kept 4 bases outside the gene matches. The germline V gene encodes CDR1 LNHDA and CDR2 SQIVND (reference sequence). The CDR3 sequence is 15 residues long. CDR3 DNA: TGTGCCAGTAGTACGACAGGGGAAACTGGAAACACCATATATTTT. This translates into CASSTTGETGNTIYF. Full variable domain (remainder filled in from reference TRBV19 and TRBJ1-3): DGGITQSPKYLFRKEGQNVTLSCEQNLNHDAMYWYRQDPGQGLRLIYYSQIVNDFQKGDIAEGYSVSREKKESFPLTVTSAQKNPTAFYLCASSTTGETGNTIYFGEGSWLTVV.

The CDR3 coding sequence is TGTGCCAGTAGTACCTCATCACAGGGGGCTGTCTATGGCTACACCTTC. It yields the protein CASSTSSQGAVYGYTF. The chain joins TRBV19 to TRBJ1-2; 9 nucleotides match TRBD1. The CDR3 consists of 16 residues. With V trimmed by 4 bases and J by 4 bases, 10 bases remained unmatched. Germline values: CDR1 LNHDA, CDR2 SQIVND (reference sequence).

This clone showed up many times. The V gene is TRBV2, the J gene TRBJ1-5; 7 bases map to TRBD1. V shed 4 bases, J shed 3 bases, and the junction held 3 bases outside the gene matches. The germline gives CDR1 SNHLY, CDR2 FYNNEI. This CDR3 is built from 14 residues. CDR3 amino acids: CASSGDRVNQPQHF. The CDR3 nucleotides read TGTGCCAGCAGTGGAGACAGGGTCAATCAGCCCCAGCATTTT. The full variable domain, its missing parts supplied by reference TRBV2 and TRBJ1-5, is EPEVTQTPSHQVTQMGQEVILRCVPISNHLYFYWYRQILGQKVEFLVSFYNNEISEKSEIFDDQFSVERPDGSNFTLKIRSTKLEDSAMYFCASSGDRVNQPQHFGDGTRLSIL.

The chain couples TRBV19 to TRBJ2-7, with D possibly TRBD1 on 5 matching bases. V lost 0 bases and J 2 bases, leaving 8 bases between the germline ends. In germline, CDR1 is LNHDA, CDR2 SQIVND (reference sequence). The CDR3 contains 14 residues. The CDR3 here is CASSIDRVTYEQYF. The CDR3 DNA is TGTGCCAGTAGTATAGACAGGGTGACCTACGAGCAGTACTTC.

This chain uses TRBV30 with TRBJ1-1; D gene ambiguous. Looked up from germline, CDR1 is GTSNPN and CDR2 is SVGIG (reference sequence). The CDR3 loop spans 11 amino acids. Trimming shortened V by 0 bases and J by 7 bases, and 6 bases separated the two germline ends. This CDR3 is CAWSVVSEAFF. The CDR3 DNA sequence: TGTGCCTGGAGTGTAGTCAGTGAAGCTTTCTTT.

In DNA form, the CDR3 reads TGCGCCAGCTTTCCGGGACTAGCGGGGGGAGTAAAAGAGACCCAGTACTTC. Encoded protein: CASFPGLAGGVKETQYF. The V call is TRBV4-1, the J call TRBJ2-5; 15 bases fit TRBD2. The CDR3 extends over 17 amino acids. CDR1 MGHRA and CDR2 YSYEKL come from the germline V gene. The ends lost 8 bases at V and 3 bases at J; junction bases unmatched: 10.

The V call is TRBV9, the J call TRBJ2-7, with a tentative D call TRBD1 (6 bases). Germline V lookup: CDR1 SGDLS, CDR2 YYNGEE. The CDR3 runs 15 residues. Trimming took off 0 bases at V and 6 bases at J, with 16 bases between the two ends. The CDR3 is CASSVATGSRREQYF. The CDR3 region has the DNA TGTGCCAGCAGCGTAGCTACAGGGTCGAGACGCGAGCAGTACTTC.

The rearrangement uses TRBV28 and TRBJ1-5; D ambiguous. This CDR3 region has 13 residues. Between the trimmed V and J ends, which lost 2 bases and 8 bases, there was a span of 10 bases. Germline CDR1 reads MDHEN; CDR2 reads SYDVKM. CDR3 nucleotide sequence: TGTGCCAGCAGTTTACGGGTAACGGAGCCCCAGCATTTT. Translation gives CASSLRVTEPQHF.

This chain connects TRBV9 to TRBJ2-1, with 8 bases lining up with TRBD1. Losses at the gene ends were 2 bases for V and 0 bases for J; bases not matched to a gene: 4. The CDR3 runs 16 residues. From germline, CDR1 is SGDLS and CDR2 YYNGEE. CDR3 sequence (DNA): TGTGCCAGCAGCGTCTCAGGGGGCAGCTCCTACAATGAGCAGTTCTTC. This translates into CASSVSGGSSYNEQFF.

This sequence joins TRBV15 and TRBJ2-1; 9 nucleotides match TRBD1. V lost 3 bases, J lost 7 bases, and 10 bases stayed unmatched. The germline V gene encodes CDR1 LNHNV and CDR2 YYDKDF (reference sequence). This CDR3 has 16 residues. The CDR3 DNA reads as TGTGCCACCAGCAGTGTACGGTTGGGACAGGGAAATGAGCAGTTCTTC. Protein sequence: CATSSVRLGQGNEQFF.

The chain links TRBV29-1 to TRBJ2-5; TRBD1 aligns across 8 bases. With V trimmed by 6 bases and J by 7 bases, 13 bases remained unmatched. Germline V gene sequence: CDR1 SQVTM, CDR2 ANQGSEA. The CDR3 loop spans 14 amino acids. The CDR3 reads CSVVLGTGLGTQYF. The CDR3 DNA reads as TGCAGCGTCGTCCTCGGGACAGGCTTAGGGACCCAGTACTTC.

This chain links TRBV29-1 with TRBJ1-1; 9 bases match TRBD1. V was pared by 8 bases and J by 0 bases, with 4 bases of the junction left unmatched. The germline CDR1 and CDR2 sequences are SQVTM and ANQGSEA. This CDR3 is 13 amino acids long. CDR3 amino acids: CSTDRGMNTEAFF. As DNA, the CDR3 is TGCAGCACCGACAGGGGGATGAACACTGAAGCTTTCTTT.

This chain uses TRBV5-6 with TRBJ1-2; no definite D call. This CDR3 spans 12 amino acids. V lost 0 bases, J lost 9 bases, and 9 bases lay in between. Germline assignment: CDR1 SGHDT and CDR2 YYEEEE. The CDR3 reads CASSLASGSYTF. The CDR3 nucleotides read TGTGCCAGCAGCTTGGCATCGGGAAGCTACACCTTC.

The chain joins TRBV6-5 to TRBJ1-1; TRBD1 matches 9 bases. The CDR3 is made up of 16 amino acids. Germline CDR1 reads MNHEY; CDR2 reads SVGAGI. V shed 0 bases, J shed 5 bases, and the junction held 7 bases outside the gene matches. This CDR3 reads CASSYSDRGLETEAFF. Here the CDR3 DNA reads TGTGCCAGCAGTTACTCAGACAGGGGGTTGGAGACTGAAGCTTTCTTT.

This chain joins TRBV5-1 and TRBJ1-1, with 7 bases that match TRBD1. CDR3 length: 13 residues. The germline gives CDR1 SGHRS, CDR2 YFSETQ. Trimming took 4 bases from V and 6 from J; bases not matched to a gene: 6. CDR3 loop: CASSMDRTAEAFF. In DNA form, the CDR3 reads TGCGCCAGCAGCATGGACAGGACCGCTGAAGCTTTCTTT.

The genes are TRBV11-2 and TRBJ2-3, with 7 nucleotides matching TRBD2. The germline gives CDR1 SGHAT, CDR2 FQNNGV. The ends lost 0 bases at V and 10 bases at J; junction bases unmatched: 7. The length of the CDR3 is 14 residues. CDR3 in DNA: TGTGCCAGCAGCTTAGACCGGGGGGTTCGGGCGCAGTATTTT. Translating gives CASSLDRGVRAQYF.

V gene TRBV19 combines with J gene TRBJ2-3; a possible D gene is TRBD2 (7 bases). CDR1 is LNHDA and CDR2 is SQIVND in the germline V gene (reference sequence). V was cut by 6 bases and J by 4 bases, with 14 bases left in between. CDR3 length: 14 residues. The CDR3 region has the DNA TGTGCCAGTAGCTCTTCCGGGGGGCCAGATACGCAGTATTTT. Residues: CASSSSGGPDTQYF.

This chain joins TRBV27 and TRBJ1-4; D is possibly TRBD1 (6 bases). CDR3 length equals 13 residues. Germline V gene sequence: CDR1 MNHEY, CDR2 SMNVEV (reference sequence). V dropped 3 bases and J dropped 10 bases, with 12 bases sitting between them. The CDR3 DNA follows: TGTGCCAGCAGTTTGCGGGGGCTGGGAAAACTGTTTTTT. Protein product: CASSLRGLGKLFF.

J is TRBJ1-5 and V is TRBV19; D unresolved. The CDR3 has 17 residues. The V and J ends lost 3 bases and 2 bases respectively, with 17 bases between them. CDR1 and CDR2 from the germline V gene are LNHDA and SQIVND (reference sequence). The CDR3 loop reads CASSIGWLWERNQPQHF. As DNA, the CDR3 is TGTGCCAGTAGTATTGGGTGGCTTTGGGAGCGCAATCAGCCCCAGCATTTT.